This T cell receptor (beta chain) was profiled in a study of T-cell reconstitution after alpha-beta-depleted transplantation in children. TCRbeta library preparation incorporated unique molecular identifiers. TCRdb reprocessed the PCR reads via MiXCR and lists one record per CDR3 protein. The profile shows some 600,000 distinct CDR3 sequences, 10% to 15% of them singletons. In its sample, this clonotype was seen a few times. V was clipped by 3 bases and J by 4 bases, with 13 bases between them. This CDR3 is 15 amino acids long. The specimen was PBMCs, mostly from graft donor cells, collected 360 days after TCRalphabeta/CD19-depleted stem cell transplant. The chain links TRBV12-3 or TRBV12-4 to TRBJ2-1; TRBD2 is a possible D gene (6 bases). The receptor was derived from a male patient younger than 18 who had a stem cell transplant for acute myeloid leukemia, so the T cells may come from the graft donor. As DNA, the CDR3 is TGTGCCAGCAGTTTCGCGGGACTTATATACAATGAGCAGTTCTTC. It translates to CASSFAGLIYNEQFF.